The sequence of this TCR beta chain was determined in a study of blood T cell repertoires in COVID-19. Sequencing was performed with immunoSEQ multiplex PCR; in TCRdb, only in-frame clones are kept and a portion is missing. The sample lists about 320,000 clones, about 84% occurring once. The V gene's germline CDR1 is SGHRS and CDR2 YFSETQ. The CDR3 sequence is 18 residues long. Trimming removed 1 base at V and 1 base at J, with 21 bases between. This chain links TRBV5-1 with TRBJ2-7; D ambiguous. The specimen sequenced was peripheral blood. The TCR was taken from a woman in her forties or fifties with acute or convalescent COVID-19. The CDR3 protein is CASSLRQALITNSYEQYF. In DNA, the CDR3 is TGCGCCAGCAGCTTGCGTCAGGCTCTAATTACAAATTCCTACGAGCAGTACTTC.